This T cell receptor (beta chain) stems from a study of blood T cells in healthy people across ages. Study-wide results and caveats: When one million T cells were used, diversity estimates were thought to be underestimates.

For the second PCR, which ran for about 7 to 11 cycles, a sample-barcoded 5' primer and a J-beta primer mix were used. Using its own MiXCR run on the 5' RACE reads, TCRdb lists one record per CDR3 protein. The repertoire consists of approximately 800,000 distinct CDR3 sequences, with 56% occurring once and the leading ten covering roughly 25%. Germline V gene data show CDR1 as SQVTM and CDR2 as ANQGSEA. The CDR3 length is 13 residues. V dropped 6 bases and J dropped 10; count of bases not matched to a gene: 11. This clonotype was counted only a few times. Its antigen is not known. Material: blood. The clonotype originates from a man aged 35-49 years in good health. This chain uses TRBV29-1 with TRBJ2-1, with 8 bases fitting TRBD2. CDR3 in amino acids: CSVREGGLREQFF. The CDR3 bases are TGCAGCGTCCGGGAGGGGGGCTTACGGGAGCAGTTCTTC.